This section outlines one TCR beta chain sequence together with its context. Its specific antigen is unknown. Per-nucleotide qualities are absent, and no much larger clonotype sits a single base away. Preparation of the library involved 5' RACE. Sequenced using an Illumina HiSeq 2500. A second PCR of roughly 7 to 11 cycles was performed with a sample-barcoded 5' primer and a J-beta primer mix. A template-switch 5' adaptor carrying 12 random nucleotides introduced a unique molecular identifier onto each TCR beta cDNA molecule. At least 3 million CDR3-containing paired-end reads were obtained from each sample. First-strand cDNA synthesis was performed from all RNA using the Mint cDNA synthesis kit, with priming by a TRBC-specific oligonucleotide. Following uracil-DNA glycosylase treatment, a first 18-cycle PCR with universal primers M1SS and BC2_uni_R was performed on all cDNA. Under the source paper's analysis protocol: For normalization, 1 million high-quality reads, each with a distinct molecular identifier, were randomly selected from each sample. Reads with shared molecular identifiers were discarded instead of being binned into consensus sequences. MiTCR, with a Q25 quality threshold and the strictest error-elimination algorithm, was used for CDR3 identification, clonotype clustering and error correction. A nonparametric unseen species model using Euler transformation provided a lower-bound estimate of total TCR beta diversity. Using fastp trimming at Q25 and MiXCR clonotype assembly, TCRdb reanalyzed the public sequencing data and kept in-frame beta chains. Every CDR3 protein is listed once, alongside the most common genes and DNA of its rows. The V and J calls follow TCRdb's processing rather than the paper's. Recorded for this sample are 1.2 million to 1.5 million distinct CDR3 sequences; approximately 38% of them occurred a single time. The top ten constitute roughly 7.9% of the sample.

Deletion took 8 bases off V and 9 bases off J, with a span of 13 bases between the germline ends. Measured from the cysteine to the phenylalanine, the CDR3 is 12 residues long. The read is trimmed to its CDR3 DNA, 36 bases read in frame from base 1. Systemically healthy Caucasian individuals from Russia, approximately 39 in total and aged about 6 to 90 years, were included as donors. Each donor gave about 9.7 milliliters of peripheral blood, drawn into EDTA-treated Vacutainer tubes. PBMCs were isolated by Ficoll-Paque density-gradient centrifugation, with at least 7 million obtained per sample. Trizol reagent was used to extract total RNA from the PBMCs, yielding at least 5 micrograms per sample. For every donor, flow cytometry on a PBMC aliquot measured the percentage of naive CD45RAhigh/CD27high T cells. These data originate in a study of blood T cells in healthy people across ages (dated by TCRdb to about 2015). A note on the overall study: Template switching captured roughly one uniquely barcoded TCR beta cDNA molecule per two T cells in model experiments. Using deep sequencing normalized with unique cDNA molecular identifiers, the study measured how TCR beta repertoire diversity changes with age. Four age groups were formed from the donors: young (average approximately 15 years), middle-aged (more than 35), aged (about 68) and long-lived (approximately 78). To avoid experimental bias, donors of different ages were randomly spread across the sequencing lanes. For two donors (one aged 18 to 29 and one aged 80 or older), the study analyzed two additional independent replicas of 1 million unique cDNA reads from the same blood draw. Overall results and qualifications from the work: Because donor CMV infection status was unknown, age-related changes in expanded clonotypes were potentially confounded. There was a strong correlation between observed TCR beta diversity and the percentage of naive T cells measured by flow cytometry. Total diversity estimates from one million sequenced T cells were considered lower bounds and underestimates. The long-lived group showed more naive CD4+ T cells, fewer expanded clones and increased TCR diversity than the aged group, suggesting age selection. Bulk unsorted PBMC profiling prevented conclusive comparison of naive and antigen-experienced compartments. Observed TCR beta diversity per million T cells fell roughly linearly with age, and a significant reduction was already apparent by age around 40.

Sequencing was performed on blood. The clonotype was recovered from a woman aged 18 to 35 in good health. The rearrangement combines TRBV12-3 or TRBV12-4 with TRBJ1-4; too little of a D gene remains to name it. The CDR3 has the sequence CASSRRVKKLFF. The sequenced DNA is TGTGCCAGCTCCAGGAGAGTTAAAAAACTGTTTTTT.